This TCR beta chain was profiled in a study of blood T cells in healthy people across ages. Only a few counts were recorded for this clonotype. Germline V lookup: CDR1 DFQATT, CDR2 SNEGSKA (reference sequence). The CDR3 is made up of 13 amino acids. The trim removed 4 bases at V and 7 bases at J, leaving 3 bases unmatched. Together with a sample-barcoded 5' primer, a J-beta primer mix was included in a second PCR lasting about 6 to 11 cycles. TCRdb reanalysed the 5' RACE reads using MiXCR and keeps one entry per CDR3 protein. The data contain hundreds of thousands of distinct CDR3 sequences, approximately 50% of them singletons.

Input material: blood. V and J are TRBV20-1 and TRBJ1-4; 10 positions match TRBD1. The receptor was isolated from a man in his sixties in good health. This CDR3 is CSAMGQGFEKLFF. CDR3 bases: TGCAGTGCTATGGGACAGGGGTTTGAAAAACTGTTTTTT.